These 23 T cell receptor beta chains share one sample of origin, sequenced in a study of shared clonotypes between healthy human individuals (dated by TCRdb to about 2020). The receptor library was made with the immunoSEQ multiplex PCR assay. The source is immuneACCESS, and TCRdb retained only in-frame sequences with V and J called. Part of the clones is not carried over; for the studies checked, unresolved V genes explain less than half of this, and the remainder is unexplained. Recorded for this sample are approximately 590,000 clones; nearly 97% of them occurred a single time. The biggest ten clones account for less than 0.13% of the sample. CD8 naive samples were CD45RO-negative cells positively selected for CCR7, giving a CD45RA+CCR7+ population that excluded TemRA cells. The source material was naive CD8+ T cells sorted from blood. Reading the label with the study, this specimen's cell subset or site is: CD45RA+CCR7+. The receptors derive from a woman aged 30 to 39 in good health.

Note on this clone: Distinct nucleotide sequences in the sample also encode this CDR3. This chain links TRBV4-2 with TRBJ2-1; 10 bases match TRBD2. J gave up 5 bases and V 1 base, and 5 bases lay outside the gene matches. The CDR3 is 16 amino acids. The V gene's germline CDR1 is LGHNA and CDR2 YNFKEQ. Here the CDR3 DNA reads TGTGCCAGCAGCCAAGTGCTAGCGGGAGAGGACAATGAGCAGTTCTTC. Its translation is CASSQVLAGEDNEQFF.

The chain joins TRBV27 to TRBJ1-2; no firm D call. Germline V CDR1 and CDR2: MNHEY, SMNVEV (reference sequence). CDR3 length equals 10 residues. V lost 8 bases, J lost 8 bases, and 9 bases lay in between. The CDR3 loop reads CASGPGGYTF. The CDR3 DNA follows: TGTGCCAGCGGGCCGGGGGGCTACACCTTC.

The rearrangement uses TRBV5-4 and TRBJ1-2; no definite D call. The germline V gene has CDR1 SGHNT and CDR2 YYREEE (reference sequence). The V end was cut by 0 bases, the J end by 4 bases, with 4 bases between. The CDR3 has 12 amino acids. This chain's CDR3 is CASSLGAYGYTF. The CDR3 nucleotides are TGTGCCAGCAGCTTGGGGGCCTATGGCTACACCTTC.

V and J are TRBV19 and TRBJ1-5; 7 nucleotides agree with TRBD1. The J segment lost 4 bases and the V segment lost 3 bases, leaving 6 bases of the junction unmatched. Germline V gene sequence: CDR1 LNHDA, CDR2 SQIVND (reference sequence). CDR3 size: 15 residues. The CDR3 here is CASSIDRAGNQPQHF. In DNA, the CDR3 is TGTGCCAGTAGTATTGACAGGGCGGGGAATCAGCCCCAGCATTTT.

The J gene is TRBJ2-6, the V gene TRBV19; D remains ambiguous. Germline V CDR1 and CDR2: LNHDA, SQIVND (reference sequence). V was clipped by 1 base and J by 0 bases, with 16 bases between them. This CDR3 contains 19 residues. CDR3 loop: CASSIVSAGISSGANVLTF. The DNA of the CDR3 is TGTGCCAGTAGTATAGTTTCTGCTGGGATTAGCTCTGGGGCCAACGTCCTGACTTTC.

The chain uses TRBV4-1 and TRBJ2-7, with D perhaps matching TRBD2 (5 bases). Germline V CDR1 and CDR2: MGHRA, YSYEKL. Trimming stripped 3 bases from V and 3 bases from J, with 9 bases between. This CDR3 region has 13 residues. CDR3: CASSHEGGYEQYF. CDR3 DNA: TGCGCCAGCAGCCACGAGGGTGGCTACGAGCAGTACTTC.

The chain is built from TRBV14 and TRBJ2-1; perhaps D is TRBD1 or TRBD2 (5 bases each). Germline CDR1 and CDR2: SGHDN and FVKESK. The V end lost 1 base, the J end lost 4 bases, and 14 bases lay between the germline ends. The CDR3 is 16 amino acids. The CDR3 sequence: CASSQGGGPGYNEQFF. DNA for the CDR3: TGTGCCAGCAGCCAAGGGGGCGGGCCGGGGTACAATGAGCAGTTCTTC.

The chain has TRBV7-9 and TRBJ2-5; D possibly uses TRBD1 or TRBD2 (5 bases each). The germline V gene has CDR1 SEHNR and CDR2 FQNEAQ (reference sequence). The CDR3 runs to 15 residues. Trimming pared 5 bases from V and 5 bases from J, leaving 18 bases between. The CDR3 region has the DNA TGTGCCAGCAGCCCCCCGATGTTTGAGGGGGAGACCCAGTACTTC. Translation: CASSPPMFEGETQYF.

CDR3 sequence: CASSKPLSTGHTEAFF. The CDR3 nucleotides are TGTGCCAGCAGCAAACCTTTATCTACGGGGCACACTGAAGCTTTCTTT. J is TRBJ1-1 and V is TRBV21-1. TRBV21-1 corresponds to a pseudogene. The CDR3 runs to 16 residues.

The J gene is TRBJ2-7, the V gene TRBV13; tentatively, D is TRBD2 (7 bases). Trimming took 2 bases from V and 4 from J, leaving 21 bases between them. The CDR3 spans 17 residues. Germline values: CDR1 PRHDT, CDR2 FYEKMQ (reference sequence). The CDR3 DNA reads TGTGCCAGCAGCTTAAAAGGGGGGGGACACTCCCCTTACGAGCAGTACTTC. It encodes CASSLKGGGHSPYEQYF.

The chain is built from TRBV29-1 and TRBJ1-3; the D gene is possibly TRBD1 (5 bases). CDR3 size: 15 residues. Per the germline V gene, CDR1 is SQVTM and CDR2 is ANQGSEA. Trimming cost V 1 base and J 0 bases, with 10 bases left between them. This chain's CDR3 is CSVEGQGGSGNTIYF. As DNA, the CDR3 is TGCAGCGTTGAAGGGCAGGGTGGCTCTGGAAACACCATATATTTT.

This chain uses TRBV9 with TRBJ1-1; 7 positions match TRBD1. This CDR3 contains 13 residues. V lost 4 bases, J lost 4 bases, and 4 bases stayed unmatched. Germline CDR1 is SGDLS and CDR2 is YYNGEE. Here the CDR3 DNA reads TGTGCCAGCAGCTCCCCAGGGGGCACTGAAGCTTTCTTT. This codes for CASSSPGGTEAFF.

This chain uses TRBV6-6 with TRBJ2-1, with D maybe TRBD2 (6 bases). CDR1 and CDR2 from the germline V gene are MNHNY and SVGAGI (reference sequence). CDR3 length: 13 amino acids. V shed 5 bases and J shed 10 bases, with 15 bases lying between them. This CDR3 is CASSSGPGAEQFF. Written as DNA, the CDR3 is TGTGCCAGCAGTAGCGGGCCCGGCGCCGAGCAGTTCTTC.

This rearrangement joins TRBV28 to TRBJ1-2; possible D gene TRBD1, 5 bases. Germline CDR1 and CDR2: MDHEN and SYDVKM. The CDR3 has 14 amino acids. Deletions cut 3 bases from V and 6 bases from J, with 14 bases between. CDR3 amino acids: CASSFPAGPNGYTF. CDR3 coding DNA: TGTGCCAGCAGTTTCCCGGCAGGGCCCAATGGCTACACCTTC.

V and J are TRBV30 and TRBJ2-5; 9 bases match TRBD1. This CDR3 has 14 residues. From germline, CDR1 is GTSNPN and CDR2 SVGIG (reference sequence). With V trimmed by 3 bases and J by 5 bases, 7 bases remained unmatched. CDR3 DNA sequence: TGTGCCTGGAGCGCGGGACAGGGTCATGAGACCCAGTACTTC. Translating gives CAWSAGQGHETQYF.

CDR3 residues: CASSLLYGREQFF. Here the CDR3 DNA reads TGTGCCAGCAGCTTATTGTACGGGCGTGAGCAGTTCTTC. The gene calls are TRBV7-9 and TRBJ2-1; D ambiguous. The V and J ends lost 2 bases and 9 bases respectively, with 11 bases between them. The CDR3 is 13 residues long. In germline, CDR1 is SEHNR, CDR2 FQNEAQ (reference sequence).

The genes are TRBV5-1 and TRBJ2-5; 11 bases line up with TRBD1. Germline loops: CDR1 SGHRS, CDR2 YFSETQ. J gave up 3 bases and V 4 bases, and 2 bases lay outside the gene matches. This CDR3 spans 14 amino acids. CDR3 sequence: CASSRDRGEETQYF. CDR3 in DNA: TGCGCCAGCAGCCGGGACAGGGGGGAAGAGACCCAGTACTTC.

The chain has TRBV28 and TRBJ2-2; 9 bases are a match to TRBD2. The CDR3 is 17 amino acids. Looked up from germline, CDR1 is MDHEN and CDR2 is SYDVKM. The J segment lost 6 bases and the V segment lost 3 bases, leaving 11 bases of the junction unmatched. CDR3 sequence reads: CASSLGFSGSRSGELFF. CDR3 bases: TGTGCCAGCAGTTTGGGGTTTAGCGGGAGTAGGTCCGGGGAGCTGTTTTTT.

This chain connects TRBV7-9 to TRBJ1-2, with D perhaps matching TRBD1 (5 bases). Trimming stripped 5 bases from V and 5 bases from J, with 18 bases between. CDR3 length: 15 amino acids. CDR1 is SEHNR, CDR2 FQNEAQ, per germline (reference sequence). CDR3 nucleotide sequence: TGTGCCAGCAGCCAGGGCCTACTTGATACTTATGGCTACACCTTC. Translation: CASSQGLLDTYGYTF.

The CDR3 DNA reads TGTGCCAGCAGCTTAGCGGGCGGTTTAAGTGAAAAACTGTTTTTT. Amino acids: CASSLAGGLSEKLFF. This chain connects TRBV7-8 to TRBJ1-4; D is unresolved. This CDR3 has 15 amino acids. Trimming cost V 0 bases and J 7 bases, with 12 bases left between them. Germline lookup yields CDR1 SGHVS and CDR2 FQNEAQ.

This clone was observed a handful of times. The V call is TRBV11-2, the J call TRBJ1-1; no firm D call. V shed 8 bases and J shed 11 bases, with 18 bases lying between them. Germline V CDR1 and CDR2: SGHAT, FQNNGV. The CDR3 is 12 residues long. The CDR3: CASGLWARGAFF. The CDR3 DNA follows: TGTGCCAGCGGCCTTTGGGCCAGAGGCGCTTTCTTT.

The chain carries TRBV15 and TRBJ1-5, with TRBD1 as a possible D gene (6 bases). V shed 3 bases and J shed 5 bases, with 17 bases lying between them. The germline gives CDR1 LNHNV, CDR2 YYDKDF (reference sequence). CDR3 length: 16 amino acids. DNA for the CDR3: TGTGCCACCAGCAGGGGAGATACGGGGGGCTATCAGCCCCAGCATTTT. Its translation: CATSRGDTGGYQPQHF.

This sequence joins TRBV6-1 and TRBJ1-3; D remains ambiguous. CDR1 and CDR2 (germline): MNHNS, SASEGT. CDR3 size: 15 residues. V lost 3 bases and J 0 bases, leaving 9 bases between the germline ends. The CDR3 is CASSEGISSGNTIYF. CDR3 DNA sequence: TGTGCCAGCAGTGAGGGTATCAGCTCTGGAAACACCATATATTTT.